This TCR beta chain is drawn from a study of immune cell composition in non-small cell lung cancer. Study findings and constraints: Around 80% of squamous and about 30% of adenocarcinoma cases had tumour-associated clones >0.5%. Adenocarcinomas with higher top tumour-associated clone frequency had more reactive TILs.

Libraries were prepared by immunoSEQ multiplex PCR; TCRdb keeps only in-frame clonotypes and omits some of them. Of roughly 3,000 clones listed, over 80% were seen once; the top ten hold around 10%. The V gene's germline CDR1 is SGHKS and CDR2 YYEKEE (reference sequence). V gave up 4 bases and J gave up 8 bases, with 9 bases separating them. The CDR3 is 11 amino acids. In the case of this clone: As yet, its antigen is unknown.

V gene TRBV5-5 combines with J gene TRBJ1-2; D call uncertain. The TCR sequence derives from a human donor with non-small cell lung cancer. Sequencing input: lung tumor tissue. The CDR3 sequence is CASSRSLGYTF. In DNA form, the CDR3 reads TGTGCCAGCAGCCGTAGCTTGGGCTACACCTTC.